The rows below give T cell receptor beta chains drawn from one sample of a study of blood T cell repertoires in COVID-19. Repertoires were generated with immunoSEQ multiplex PCR, while TCRdb's copy carries only in-frame clones and drops some. The sample lists fewer than 250,000 clones; 80% to 90% were seen once. The sample consisted of peripheral blood. All receptors derive from a woman aged 45-65 years with acute or convalescent COVID-19. Each CDR3 is given with its conserved first and last residue. D genes are given only for firm matches. The size of a clone is reported for some rows only, either as once, few or many, or as a class for expanded clones.

TRBD1,-,TRBJ1-3,TRBV4-1,CASSQDRGTGFGNTIYF,TGCGCCAGCAGCCAAGACAGGGGGACAGGCTTTGGAAACACCATATATTTT
TRBD1,once,TRBJ2-1,TRBV4-3,CASSQETGEVYNEQFF,TGCGCCAGCAGCCAGGAAACAGGGGAAGTTTACAATGAGCAGTTCTTC
-,-,TRBJ1-1,TRBV11-2,CASSGRGSGNTEAFF,TGTGCCAGCAGTGGTCGGGGTTCGGGGAACACTGAAGCTTTCTTT
-,-,TRBJ1-5,TRBV7-8,CASSLVAGAFNQPQHF,TGTGCCAGCAGCTTAGTAGCAGGGGCGTTCAATCAGCCCCAGCATTTT
TRBD1,-,TRBJ2-1,TRBV29-1,CSALTGEPYNEQFF,TGCAGCGCACTCACAGGGGAGCCCTACAATGAGCAGTTCTTC
TRBD2,-,TRBJ2-1,TRBV2,CASAGLAGNEQFF,TGTGCCAGCGCGGGACTAGCCGGGAATGAGCAGTTCTTC
TRBD2,-,TRBJ2-3,TRBV19,CASRLAGSTDTQYF,TGTGCCAGTAGACTAGCGGGTAGCACAGATACGCAGTATTTT
TRBD2,-,TRBJ2-3,TRBV7-2,CASSPTSGGDTQYF,TGTGCCAGCAGCCCGACTAGCGGGGGAGATACGCAGTATTTT
-,-,TRBJ1-1,TRBV5-1,CASSLDSGMNTEAFF,TGCGCCAGCAGCTTGGATTCGGGGATGAACACTGAAGCTTTCTTT
-,-,TRBJ1-3,TRBV6-6,CASSQGTRGGNTIYF,TGTGCCAGCAGCCAGGGGACCAGGGGAGGAAACACCATATATTTT
TRBD1,-,TRBJ2-7,TRBV20-1,CSALRDRESYF,TGCAGTGCTCTCCGGGACAGGGAGTCGTACTTC
-,few,TRBJ1-2,TRBV20-1,CSASRTNDNYGYTF,TGCAGTGCTAGTCGGACAAATGACAACTATGGCTACACCTTC
TRBD2,-,TRBJ2-7,TRBV19,CASSITTSGRFEQYF,TGTGCCAGTAGTATCACGACTAGCGGGAGGTTCGAGCAGTACTTC
TRBD2,once,TRBJ2-1,TRBV6-2/TRBV6-3,CASSYGLAGAHLDNEQFF,TGTGCCAGCAGTTATGGTCTAGCGGGGGCCCACTTAGACAATGAGCAGTTCTTC
TRBD1,-,TRBJ1-1,TRBV7-2,CASSLGQGANTEAFF,TGTGCCAGCAGCTTAGGGCAGGGGGCGAACACTGAAGCTTTCTTT
-,-,TRBJ1-1,TRBV9,CASSSQGKNTEAFF,TGTGCCAGCAGCTCCCAGGGGAAGAACACTGAAGCTTTCTTT
TRBD2,-,TRBJ2-1,TRBV10-3,CAISRTSGTYNEQFF,TGTGCCATCAGTCGGACTAGCGGGACTTACAATGAGCAGTTCTTC
TRBD2,-,TRBJ2-5,TRBV25-1,CASSERLAGGQETQYF,TGTGCCAGCAGTGAACGACTAGCGGGGGGCCAAGAGACCCAGTACTTC
TRBD2,once,TRBJ2-1,TRBV19,CASSILAGVFNEQFF,TGTGCCAGTAGTATTCTAGCGGGAGTTTTTAATGAGCAGTTCTTC
TRBD1,-,TRBJ1-3,TRBV19,CASSPGQGNTIYF,TGTGCCAGTAGTCCAGGACAGGGGAACACCATATATTTT
-,-,TRBJ2-2,TRBV19,CASSIGLTGELFF,TGTGCCAGTAGTATTGGCTTGACCGGGGAGCTGTTTTTT
-,-,TRBJ1-1,TRBV6-5,CASGQMNTEAFF,TGTGCCAGCGGCCAGATGAACACTGAAGCTTTCTTT
TRBD1,-,TRBJ1-2,TRBV5-6,CASSFGTGVYGYTF,TGTGCCAGCAGCTTCGGGACAGGGGTCTATGGCTACACCTTC
TRBD2,-,TRBJ2-1,TRBV18,CASFQTSGSGNEQFF,TGTGCCAGCTTCCAGACTAGCGGGAGCGGCAATGAGCAGTTCTTC
-,-,TRBJ1-4,TRBV3-1/TRBV3-2,CASSQDQNNEKLFF,TGTGCCAGCAGCCAAGATCAGAATAATGAAAAACTGTTTTTT
-,-,TRBJ1-5,TRBV30,CAWSGQFDQPQHF,TGTGCCTGGAGCGGACAGTTCGATCAGCCCCAGCATTTT
-,-,TRBJ1-2,TRBV6-6,CAVREDARRGYTF,TGTGCCGTACGGGAGGACGCGCGTCGAGGCTACACCTTC
-,-,TRBJ1-1,TRBV15,CATSRGSRNTEAFF,TGTGCCACCAGCAGAGGGTCTAGGAACACTGAAGCTTTCTTT
-,-,TRBJ1-4,TRBV4-3,CASSQDRSAREKLFF,TGCGCCAGCAGCCAAGATCGGTCTGCGCGGGAAAAACTGTTTTTT
-,-,TRBJ1-5,TRBV7-9,CASSQTQGQQPQHF,TGTGCCAGCAGCCAAACACAGGGCCAACAGCCCCAGCATTTT
-,-,TRBJ2-5,TRBV7-9,CASTLVGGPKETQYF,TGTGCCAGCACCCTCGTGGGGGGGCCTAAAGAGACCCAGTACTTC
-,-,TRBJ2-7,TRBV10-2,CASSSGGAYEQYF,TGCGCCAGCAGTTCGGGGGGCGCCTACGAGCAGTACTTC
-,-,TRBJ2-7,TRBV30,CAWSSGGGWEQYF,TGTGCCTGGAGCTCTGGCGGGGGCTGGGAGCAGTACTTC
-,-,TRBJ2-4,TRBV7-2,CASSLMGSKNIQYF,TGTGCCAGCAGCTTAATGGGGAGCAAAAACATTCAGTACTTC
-,few,TRBJ2-4,TRBV14,CASSQRDF,TGTGCCAGCAGTCAACGGGACTTC
-,-,TRBJ2-2,TRBV10-2,CASARGQGSTGELFF,TGCGCCAGCGCTCGAGGTCAGGGAAGCACCGGGGAGCTGTTTTTT
-,-,TRBJ2-4,TRBV11-2,CASSFPKGALAKNIQYF,TGTGCCAGCAGCTTCCCGAAAGGGGCACTAGCCAAAAACATTCAGTACTTC
TRBD1,-,TRBJ1-2,TRBV11-2,CASSSGQGWDGYTF,TGTGCCAGCAGCTCCGGACAGGGGTGGGATGGCTACACCTTC
TRBD1,once,TRBJ1-4,TRBV3-1/TRBV3-2,CASSQAGTGDGKLFF,TGTGCCAGCAGCCAAGCGGGGACAGGGGACGGAAAACTGTTTTTT
-,-,TRBJ2-5,TRBV11-2,CASSLGLEETQYF,TGTGCCAGCAGCTTAGGCCTAGAAGAGACCCAGTACTTC
TRBD2,-,TRBJ2-5,TRBV9,CASTPAGGQETQYF,TGTGCCAGCACCCCAGCGGGGGGGCAAGAGACCCAGTACTTC